One and the same sample provided the 8 T cell receptor beta chains below, sequenced in a study of cytomegalovirus exposure and HLA in healthy donors. In the PCR, 60 Vbeta and 13 Jbeta primers were used. Sequencing was performed with immunoSEQ multiplex PCR; in TCRdb, only in-frame clones are kept and a portion is missing. The data contain some 130,000 clones, 55% to 80% of them singletons. The sample taken for sequencing was PBMCs. Receptors were obtained from a woman aged 40 to 50 in good health and CMV-seronegative.

Written as DNA, the CDR3 is TGCGCCAGCAATCAGGGGCCATCCACAGATACGCAGTATTTT. It yields the protein CASNQGPSTDTQYF. The rearrangement joins TRBV5-1 to TRBJ2-3; D might be TRBD1 (6 bases). Trimming pared 6 bases from V and 2 bases from J, leaving 13 bases between. The CDR3 spans 14 residues. In germline, CDR1 is SGHRS, CDR2 YFSETQ.

The V and J genes are TRBV7-2 and TRBJ2-7; maybe TRBD1 (6 bases). This CDR3 is 17 amino acids long. Germline-derived CDR1 and CDR2 are SGHTA and FQGNSA. The V and J ends lost 5 bases and 1 base respectively, with 21 bases between them. CDR3 residues: CASSAPRDNQPSYEQYF. The CDR3 region has the DNA TGTGCCAGCAGCGCACCTCGGGACAACCAGCCTTCCTACGAGCAGTACTTC.

This clone has only one observation. The gene calls are TRBV21-1 and TRBJ1-2. TRBV21-1 is a known pseudogene. The CDR3 totals 11 residues. The CDR3 region is CASRYLRGYTF. In DNA, the CDR3 is TGTGCCAGCCGGTACCTACGGGGCTACACCTTC.

The chain couples TRBV7-2 to TRBJ1-4, with 8 nucleotides matching TRBD1. V lost 5 bases, J lost 7 bases, and 9 bases stayed unmatched. Germline V gene sequence: CDR1 SGHTA, CDR2 FQGNSA. This CDR3 region has 15 residues. For the CDR3, the DNA is TGTGCCAGCAGCCCCCAGGGGGCTGGGGGTGAAAAACTGTTTTTT. As protein: CASSPQGAGGEKLFF.

The chain combines TRBV9 with TRBJ1-3; D is unresolved. The V end was cut by 0 bases, the J end by 0 bases, with 7 bases between. Germline V gene lookup returns CDR1 SGDLS and CDR2 YYNGEE. CDR3 length: 15 residues. CDR3 amino acids: CASSVDSNSGNTIYF. In nucleotides, the CDR3 is TGTGCCAGCAGCGTAGACAGTAACTCTGGAAACACCATATATTTT.

The V call is TRBV19, the J call TRBJ1-2, with 8 bases that match TRBD1. Trimming removed 6 bases from V and 8 bases from J; junction bases left unmatched: 5. The CDR3 sequence is 12 residues long. Germline V gene sequence: CDR1 LNHDA, CDR2 SQIVND (reference sequence). DNA of the CDR3: TGTGCCAGTAGGACAGGGGTAAGCGGCTACACCTTC. It translates to CASRTGVSGYTF.

The J gene is TRBJ2-7, the V gene TRBV5-4; TRBD1 aligns across 9 bases. The CDR3 is made up of 19 amino acids. CDR1 SGHNT and CDR2 YYREEE come from the germline V gene (reference sequence). J gave up 6 bases and V 2 bases, and 21 bases lay outside the gene matches. CDR3 region: CASSFLFPAYAGTGPEQYF. CDR3 DNA sequence: TGTGCCAGCAGCTTCCTATTCCCCGCATACGCCGGGACAGGGCCCGAGCAGTACTTC.

This clone has just a few counts. V gene TRBV19 combines with J gene TRBJ1-2, with D perhaps matching TRBD1 (5 bases). Germline V gene lookup returns CDR1 LNHDA and CDR2 SQIVND (reference sequence). The CDR3 has 13 residues. V gave up 3 bases and J gave up 4 bases, with 9 bases separating them. This chain's CDR3 is CASSISTVYGYTF. CDR3 DNA: TGTGCCAGTAGTATCTCGACAGTCTATGGCTACACCTTC.